These 9 T cell receptor beta chains originate from one sample sequenced in a study of cytomegalovirus exposure and HLA in healthy donors. The primer mix had 60 Vbeta and 13 Jbeta primers. TCRdb's table, derived via immunoSEQ multiplex PCR, lists solely in-frame clones and lacks some. The data hold fewer than 150,000 clones, with roughly 80% observed a single time. The sequenced sample was PBMCs. These receptors all come from a male donor in good health and CMV-seronegative.

J is TRBJ1-1 and V is TRBV30; the D is unclear. From germline, CDR1 is GTSNPN and CDR2 SVGIG (reference sequence). This CDR3 region has 12 residues. V dropped 8 bases and J dropped 3 bases, with 13 bases sitting between them. Here the CDR3 DNA reads TGTGCCAATCAGGACTCATACACTGAAGCTTTCTTT. It specifies CANQDSYTEAFF.

A few counts support this clone. The V call is TRBV5-6, the J call TRBJ1-2, with 11 bases matching TRBD1. Germline CDR1 is SGHDT and CDR2 is YYEEEE. CDR3 length: 14 residues. Germline trimming cut 3 bases from V and 4 bases from J; bases unmatched to any gene: 2. The CDR3 coding sequence is TGTGCCAGCAGCTCCGGGACAGGGGGCTATGGCTACACCTTC. This gives the protein CASSSGTGGYGYTF.

This clone was counted a few times. V usage is TRBV11-1 and J usage is TRBJ2-5; the D gene is possibly TRBD2 (6 bases). From germline, CDR1 is SGHAT and CDR2 FQDESV (reference sequence). V was shortened by 4 bases and J by 3 bases, with 15 bases between the two germline ends. The CDR3 loop spans 15 amino acids. The CDR3 DNA follows: TGTGCCAGCAGCTCCGTGCCGGGGGTCGAAGAGACCCAGTACTTC. It encodes CASSSVPGVEETQYF. Supplemented by reference TRBV11-1 and TRBJ2-5, the full variable domain reads EAEVAQSPRYKITEKSQAVAFWCDPISGHATLYWYRQILGQGPELLVQFQDESVVDDSQLPKDRFSAERLKGVDSTLKIQPAELGDSAMYLCASSSVPGVEETQYFGPGTRLLVL.

This clone was observed a single time. This chain uses TRBV5-5 with TRBJ1-5; D gene ambiguous. CDR1 is SGHKS and CDR2 is YYEKEE in the germline V gene (reference sequence). Trimming left V 5 bases short and J 1 base short, with 16 bases between. The CDR3 spans 16 residues. This chain's CDR3 is CASSSVGGLSNQPQHF. The CDR3 nucleotides read TGTGCCAGCAGTTCCGTTGGCGGGTTAAGCAATCAGCCCCAGCATTTT.

This clone was seen only once. The chain joins TRBV28 to TRBJ2-3; D might be TRBD2 (6 bases). Trimming took 10 bases from V and 2 from J, leaving 13 bases between them. Germline-derived CDR1 and CDR2 are MDHEN and SYDVKM. The CDR3 is 13 amino acids. The DNA of the CDR3 is TGTGCCACGAAGGAGGGATACACAGATACGCAGTATTTT. Amino acid sequence: CATKEGYTDTQYF.

The rearrangement joins TRBV5-4 to TRBJ2-5; D possibly corresponds to TRBD2 (6 bases). CDR3 length: 14 amino acids. Germline assignment: CDR1 SGHNT and CDR2 YYREEE (reference sequence). Trimming stripped 2 bases from V and 2 bases from J, with 10 bases between. CDR3 DNA: TGTGCCAGCAGCTTAGGTCTAGCGCAAGAGACCCAGTACTTC. It yields the protein CASSLGLAQETQYF.

The V gene is TRBV11-2, the J gene TRBJ1-1, with D unclear. The CDR3 is made up of 13 amino acids. Per germline, CDR1 SGHAT and CDR2 FQNNGV. Trimming removed 2 bases from V and 7 bases from J, with 11 bases in between. CDR3: CASSLIGVVEAFF. The CDR3, as DNA: TGTGCCAGCAGCTTAATCGGTGTGGTTGAAGCTTTCTTT. Using reference TRBV11-2 and TRBJ1-1 for the parts outside the CDR3, the full variable domain is EAGVAQSPRYKIIEKRQSVAFWCNPISGHATLYWYQQILGQGPKLLIQFQNNGVVDDSQLPKDRFSAERLKGVDSTLKIQPAKLEDSAVYLCASSLIGVVEAFFGQGTRLTVV.

The V and J genes are TRBV5-1 and TRBJ2-2; D is unresolved. Trimming cost V 4 bases and J 6 bases, with 10 bases left between them. Germline-derived CDR1 and CDR2 are SGHRS and YFSETQ. The CDR3 totals 13 residues. In DNA, the CDR3 is TGCGCCAGCAGCCTTGCGAGCGCCGGGGAGCTGTTTTTT. Translated, it gives CASSLASAGELFF.

This clone turned up a few times. One end of the junction is discordant with germline, which a read error may explain. The CDR3 sequence: CASSRRPNDKLFF. The CDR3 nucleotides read TGTGCCAGCAGCCGGAGGCCTAATGACAAACTGTTTTTT. The rearrangement joins TRBV11-1 to TRBJ1-4, with D uncertain. This CDR3 region has 13 residues. CDR1 and CDR2 from the germline V gene are SGHAT and FQDESV (reference sequence).